This T cell receptor (beta chain) was recovered during a study of graft-versus-host responses after intestinal transplantation. This clone was observed a single time. Its antigen is as yet unknown. Produced via immunoSEQ multiplex PCR; TCRdb's table is partial and in-frame only. The data hold approximately 99,000 clones, with roughly 91% observed a single time. The germline gives CDR1 SNHLY, CDR2 FYNNEI. The V gene end was trimmed by 10 bases and the J gene end by 2 bases; junction bases not matched to a gene: 10. The length of the CDR3 is 14 residues. V usage is TRBV2 and J usage is TRBJ1-2; 7 bases are shared with TRBD1. Sample: unstimulated CD4+ T cells sorted from spleen or lymph node cells, taken before transplant. This clonotype was obtained from a human donor who was the organ donor for an intestinal transplant. The DNA of the CDR3 is TGTGCCACCTCGGGCTGGGACAGAAACTATGGCTACACCTTC. Protein: CATSGWDRNYGYTF.